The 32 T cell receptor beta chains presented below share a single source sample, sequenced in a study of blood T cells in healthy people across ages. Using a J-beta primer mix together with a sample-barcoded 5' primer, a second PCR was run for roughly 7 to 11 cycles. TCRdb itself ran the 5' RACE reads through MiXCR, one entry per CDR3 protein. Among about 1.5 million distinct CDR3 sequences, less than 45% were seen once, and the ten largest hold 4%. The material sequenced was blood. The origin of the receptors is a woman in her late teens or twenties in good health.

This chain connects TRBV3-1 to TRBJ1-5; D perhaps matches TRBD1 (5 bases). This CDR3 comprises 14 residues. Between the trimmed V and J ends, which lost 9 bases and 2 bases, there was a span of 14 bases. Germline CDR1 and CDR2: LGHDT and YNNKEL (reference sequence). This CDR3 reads CASSGGVGNQPQHF. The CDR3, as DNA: TGTGCCAGTAGCGGGGGGGTTGGCAATCAGCCCCAGCATTTT. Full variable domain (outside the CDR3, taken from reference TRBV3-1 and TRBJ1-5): DTAVSQTPKYLVTQMGNDKSIKCEQNLGHDTMYWYKQDSKKFLKIMFSYNNKELIINETVPNRFSPKSPDKAHLNLHINSLELGDSAVYFCASSGGVGNQPQHFGDGTRLSIL.

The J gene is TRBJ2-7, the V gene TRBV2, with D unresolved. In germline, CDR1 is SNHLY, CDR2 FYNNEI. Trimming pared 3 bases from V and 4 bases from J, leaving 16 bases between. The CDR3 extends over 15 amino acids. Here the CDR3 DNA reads TGTGCCAGCAGTGAGGTTAGGGTTCGAGAGTACGAGCAGTACTTC. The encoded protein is CASSEVRVREYEQYF.

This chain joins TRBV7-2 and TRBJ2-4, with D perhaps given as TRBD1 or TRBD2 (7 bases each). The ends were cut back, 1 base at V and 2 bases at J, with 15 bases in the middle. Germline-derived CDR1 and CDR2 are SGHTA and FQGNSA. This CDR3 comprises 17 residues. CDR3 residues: CASSLGLAGGTKNIQYF. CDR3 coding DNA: TGTGCCAGCAGCTTAGGACTAGCAGGGGGTACCAAAAACATTCAGTACTTC.

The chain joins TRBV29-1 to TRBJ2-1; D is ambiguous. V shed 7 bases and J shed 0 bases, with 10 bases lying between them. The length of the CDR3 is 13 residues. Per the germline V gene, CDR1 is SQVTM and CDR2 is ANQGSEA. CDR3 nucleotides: TGCAGCGCCTTCGAGACCTCCTACAATGAGCAGTTCTTC. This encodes CSAFETSYNEQFF.

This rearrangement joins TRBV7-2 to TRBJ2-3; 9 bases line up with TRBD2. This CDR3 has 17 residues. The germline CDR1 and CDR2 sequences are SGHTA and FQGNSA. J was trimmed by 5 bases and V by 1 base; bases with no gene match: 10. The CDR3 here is CASSLVSAGGPGDTQYF. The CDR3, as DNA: TGTGCCAGCAGCTTAGTTTCGGCGGGAGGGCCAGGAGATACGCAGTATTTT.

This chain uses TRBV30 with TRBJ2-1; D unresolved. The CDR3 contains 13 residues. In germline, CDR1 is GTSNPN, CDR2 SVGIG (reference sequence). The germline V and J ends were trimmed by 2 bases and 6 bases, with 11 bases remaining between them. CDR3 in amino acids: CAWSFLGLNEQFF. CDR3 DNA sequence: TGTGCCTGGAGTTTCCTAGGGCTCAATGAGCAGTTCTTC.

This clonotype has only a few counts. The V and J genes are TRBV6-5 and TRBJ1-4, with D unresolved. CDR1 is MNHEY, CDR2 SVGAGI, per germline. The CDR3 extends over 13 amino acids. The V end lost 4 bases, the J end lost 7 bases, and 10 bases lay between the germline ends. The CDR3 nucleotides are TGTGCCAGCAGTTCGCCGGGGTCTGAAAAACTGTTTTTT. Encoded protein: CASSSPGSEKLFF.

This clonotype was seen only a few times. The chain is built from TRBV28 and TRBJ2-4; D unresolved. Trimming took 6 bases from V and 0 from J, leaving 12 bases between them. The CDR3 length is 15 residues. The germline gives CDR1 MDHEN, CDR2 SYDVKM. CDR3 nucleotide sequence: TGTGCCAGCAGCCCTCTTAAACTAGCCAAAAACATTCAGTACTTC. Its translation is CASSPLKLAKNIQYF.

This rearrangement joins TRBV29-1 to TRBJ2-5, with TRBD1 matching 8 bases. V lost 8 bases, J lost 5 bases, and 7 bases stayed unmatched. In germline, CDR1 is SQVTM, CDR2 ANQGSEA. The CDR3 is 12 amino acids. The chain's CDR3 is CSLRQGAETQYF. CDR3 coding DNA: TGCAGCCTAAGGCAGGGGGCTGAGACCCAGTACTTC. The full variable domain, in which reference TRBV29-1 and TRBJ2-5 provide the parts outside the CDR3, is SAVISQKPSRDICQRGTSLTIQCQVDSQVTMMFWYRQQPGQSLTLIATANQGSEATYESGFVIDKFPISRPNLTFSTLTVSNMSPEDSSIYLCSLRQGAETQYFGPGTRLLVL.

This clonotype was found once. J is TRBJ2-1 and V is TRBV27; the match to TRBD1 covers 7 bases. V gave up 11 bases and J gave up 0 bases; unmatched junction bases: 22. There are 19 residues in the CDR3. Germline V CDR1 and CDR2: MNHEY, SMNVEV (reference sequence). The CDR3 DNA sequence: TGTGCCGGCACCCCGGCTGGGGGACAGAATGTGTTCTCCTACAATGAGCAGTTCTTC. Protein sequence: CAGTPAGGQNVFSYNEQFF.

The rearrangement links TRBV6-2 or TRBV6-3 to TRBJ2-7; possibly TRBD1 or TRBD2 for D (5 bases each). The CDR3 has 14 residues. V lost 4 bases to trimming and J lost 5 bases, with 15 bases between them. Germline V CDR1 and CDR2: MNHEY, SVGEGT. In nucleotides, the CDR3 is TGTGCCAGCAGTTTCGGGACCAGTTTTAACGAGCAGTACTTC. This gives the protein CASSFGTSFNEQYF.

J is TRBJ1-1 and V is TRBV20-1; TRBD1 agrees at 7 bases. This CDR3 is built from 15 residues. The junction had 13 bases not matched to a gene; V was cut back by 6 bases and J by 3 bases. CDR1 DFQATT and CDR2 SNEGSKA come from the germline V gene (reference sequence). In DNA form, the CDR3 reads TGCAGTGCCAATCTACAGGGGATTTCGGACACTGAAGCTTTCTTT. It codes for CSANLQGISDTEAFF.

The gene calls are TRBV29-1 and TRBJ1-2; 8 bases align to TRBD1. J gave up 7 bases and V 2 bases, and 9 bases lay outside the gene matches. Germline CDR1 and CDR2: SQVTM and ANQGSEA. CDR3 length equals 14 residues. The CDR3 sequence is CSVESMDRVGGYTF. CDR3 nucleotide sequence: TGCAGCGTTGAAAGTATGGACAGGGTGGGTGGCTACACCTTC. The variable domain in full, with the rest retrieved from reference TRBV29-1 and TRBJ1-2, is SAVISQKPSRDICQRGTSLTIQCQVDSQVTMMFWYRQQPGQSLTLIATANQGSEATYESGFVIDKFPISRPNLTFSTLTVSNMSPEDSSIYLCSVESMDRVGGYTFGSGTRLTVV.

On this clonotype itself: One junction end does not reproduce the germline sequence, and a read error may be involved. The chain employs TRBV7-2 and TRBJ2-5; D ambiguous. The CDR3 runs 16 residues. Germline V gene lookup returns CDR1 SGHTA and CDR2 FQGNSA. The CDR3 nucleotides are TGTCCCAGCAGCAAAAGACGGGTTACGGGTCAAGAGACCCAGTACTTC. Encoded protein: CPSSKRRVTGQETQYF.

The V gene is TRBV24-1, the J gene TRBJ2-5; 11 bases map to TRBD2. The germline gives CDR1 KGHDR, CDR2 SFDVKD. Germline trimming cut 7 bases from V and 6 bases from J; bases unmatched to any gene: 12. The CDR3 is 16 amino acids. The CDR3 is CATSRGGLADTKTQYF. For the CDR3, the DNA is TGTGCCACCAGCCGAGGGGGACTAGCGGACACAAAGACCCAGTACTTC.

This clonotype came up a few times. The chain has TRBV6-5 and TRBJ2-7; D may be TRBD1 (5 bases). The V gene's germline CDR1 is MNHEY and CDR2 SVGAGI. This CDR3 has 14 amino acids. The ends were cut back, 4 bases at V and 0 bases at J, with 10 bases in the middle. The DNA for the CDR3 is TGTGCCAGCAGTTTCACGGACAACTCCTACGAGCAGTACTTC. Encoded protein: CASSFTDNSYEQYF.

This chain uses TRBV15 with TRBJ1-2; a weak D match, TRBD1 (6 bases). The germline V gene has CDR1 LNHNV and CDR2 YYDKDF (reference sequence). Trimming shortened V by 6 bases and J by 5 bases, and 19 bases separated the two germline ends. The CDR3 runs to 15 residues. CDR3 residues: CATRPRQTGHYGYTF. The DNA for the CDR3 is TGTGCCACCAGACCCAGGCAGACAGGCCATTATGGCTACACCTTC.

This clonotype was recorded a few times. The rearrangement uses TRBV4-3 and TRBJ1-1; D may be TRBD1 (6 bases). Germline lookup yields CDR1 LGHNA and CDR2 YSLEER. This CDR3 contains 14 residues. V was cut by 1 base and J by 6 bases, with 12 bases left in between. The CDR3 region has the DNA TGCGCCAGCAGCCAAGGGTATCAGGGGTCTGAAGCTTTCTTT. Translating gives CASSQGYQGSEAFF.

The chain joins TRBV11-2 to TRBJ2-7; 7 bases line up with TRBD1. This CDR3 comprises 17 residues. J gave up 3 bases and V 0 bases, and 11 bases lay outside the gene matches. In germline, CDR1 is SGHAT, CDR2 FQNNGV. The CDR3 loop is CASSLDGTATSFYEQYF. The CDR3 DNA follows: TGTGCCAGCAGCTTAGATGGGACAGCCACTTCCTTCTACGAGCAGTACTTC. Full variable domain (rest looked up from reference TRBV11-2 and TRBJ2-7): EAGVAQSPRYKIIEKRQSVAFWCNPISGHATLYWYQQILGQGPKLLIQFQNNGVVDDSQLPKDRFSAERLKGVDSTLKIQPAKLEDSAVYLCASSLDGTATSFYEQYFGPGTRLTVT.

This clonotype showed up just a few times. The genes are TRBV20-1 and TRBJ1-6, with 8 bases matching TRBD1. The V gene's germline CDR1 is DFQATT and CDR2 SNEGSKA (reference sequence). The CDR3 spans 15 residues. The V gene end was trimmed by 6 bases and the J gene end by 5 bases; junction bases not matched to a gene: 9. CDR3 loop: CSARGQGRDNSPLHF. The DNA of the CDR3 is TGCAGTGCCCGCGGACAGGGAAGGGATAATTCACCCCTCCACTTT.

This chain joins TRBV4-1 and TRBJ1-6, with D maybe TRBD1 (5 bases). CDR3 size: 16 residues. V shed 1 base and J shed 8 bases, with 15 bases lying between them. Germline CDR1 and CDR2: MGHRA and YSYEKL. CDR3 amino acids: CASSQVQDFGYSPLHF. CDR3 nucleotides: TGCGCCAGCAGCCAAGTACAGGATTTCGGTTATTCACCCCTCCACTTT.

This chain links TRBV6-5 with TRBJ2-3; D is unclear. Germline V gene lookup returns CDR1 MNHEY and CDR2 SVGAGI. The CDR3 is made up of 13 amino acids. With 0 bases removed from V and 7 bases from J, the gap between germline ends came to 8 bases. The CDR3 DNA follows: TGTGCCAGCAGTTACTCTTACATGAATACGCAGTATTTT. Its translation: CASSYSYMNTQYF.

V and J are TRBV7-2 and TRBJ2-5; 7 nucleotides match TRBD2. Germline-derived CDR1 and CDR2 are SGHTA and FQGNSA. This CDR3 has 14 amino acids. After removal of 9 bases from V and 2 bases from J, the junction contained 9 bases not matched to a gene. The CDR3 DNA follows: TGTGCCAGTAGCAACCTAGCGGAACAAGAGACCCAGTACTTC. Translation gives CASSNLAEQETQYF. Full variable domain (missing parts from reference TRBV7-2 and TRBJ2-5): GAGVSQSPSNKVTEKGKDVELRCDPISGHTALYWYRQSLGQGLEFLIYFQGNSAPDKSGLPSDRFSAERTGGSVSTLTIQRTQQEDSAVYLCASSNLAEQETQYFGPGTRLLVL.

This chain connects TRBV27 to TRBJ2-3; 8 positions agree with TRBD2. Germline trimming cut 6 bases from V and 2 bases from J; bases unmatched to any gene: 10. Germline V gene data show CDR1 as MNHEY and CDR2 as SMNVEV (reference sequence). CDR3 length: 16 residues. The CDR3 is CASSSIREGDTDTQYF. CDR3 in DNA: TGTGCCAGCAGCTCAATACGGGAGGGAGACACAGATACGCAGTATTTT.

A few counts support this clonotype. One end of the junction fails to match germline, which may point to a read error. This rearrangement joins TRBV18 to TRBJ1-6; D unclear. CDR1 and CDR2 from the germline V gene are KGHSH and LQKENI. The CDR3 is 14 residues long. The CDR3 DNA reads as TGTGCCAGCTCACCAACCGATTATAATTCACCCCCCCACTTT. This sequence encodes CASSPTDYNSPPHF. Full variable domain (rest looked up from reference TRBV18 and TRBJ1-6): NAGVMQNPRHLVRRRGQEARLRCSPMKGHSHVYWYRQLPEEGLKFMVYLQKENIIDESGMPKERFSAEFPKEGPSILRIQQVVRGDSAAYFCASSPTDYNSPPHFGNGTRLTVT.

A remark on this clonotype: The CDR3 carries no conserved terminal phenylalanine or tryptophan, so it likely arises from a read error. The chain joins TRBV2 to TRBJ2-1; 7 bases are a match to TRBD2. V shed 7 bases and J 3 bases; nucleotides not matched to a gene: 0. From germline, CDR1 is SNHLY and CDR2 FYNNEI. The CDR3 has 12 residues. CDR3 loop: CASTSGYNEQFY. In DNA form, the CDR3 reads TGTGCCAGCACTAGCGGCTACAATGAGCAGTTCTAC.

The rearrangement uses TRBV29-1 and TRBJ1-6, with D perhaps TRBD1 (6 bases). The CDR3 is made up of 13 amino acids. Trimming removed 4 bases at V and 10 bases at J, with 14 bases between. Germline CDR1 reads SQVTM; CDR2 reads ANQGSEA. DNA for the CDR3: TGCAGCGTTGGAGGGGGGGGCGGATCACCCCTCCACTTT. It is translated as CSVGGGGGSPLHF.

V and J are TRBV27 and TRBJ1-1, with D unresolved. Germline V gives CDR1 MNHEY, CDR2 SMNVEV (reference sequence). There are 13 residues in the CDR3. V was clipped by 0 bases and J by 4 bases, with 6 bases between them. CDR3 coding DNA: TGTGCCAGCAGTTTATCGAAGGCCACTGAAGCTTTCTTT. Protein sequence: CASSLSKATEAFF.

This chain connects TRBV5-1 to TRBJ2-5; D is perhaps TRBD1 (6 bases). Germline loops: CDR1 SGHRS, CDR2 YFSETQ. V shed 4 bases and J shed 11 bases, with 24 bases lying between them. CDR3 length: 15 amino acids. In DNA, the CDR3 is TGCGCCAGCAGCGTAGGGGGAGTGGAGAACTACGGGCAGTACTTC. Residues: CASSVGGVENYGQYF. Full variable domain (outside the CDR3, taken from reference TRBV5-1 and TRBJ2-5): KAGVTQTPRYLIKTRGQQVTLSCSPISGHRSVSWYQQTPGQGLQFLFEYFSETQRNKGNFPGRFSGRQFSNSRSEMNVSTLELGDSALYLCASSVGGVENYGQYFGPGTRLLVL.

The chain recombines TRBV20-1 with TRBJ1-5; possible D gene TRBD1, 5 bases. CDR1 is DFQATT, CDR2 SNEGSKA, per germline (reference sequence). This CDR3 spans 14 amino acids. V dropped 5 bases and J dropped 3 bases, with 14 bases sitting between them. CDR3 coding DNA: TGCAGTGCTTCCGCAAGACAGCACAATCAGCCCCAGCATTTT. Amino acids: CSASARQHNQPQHF.

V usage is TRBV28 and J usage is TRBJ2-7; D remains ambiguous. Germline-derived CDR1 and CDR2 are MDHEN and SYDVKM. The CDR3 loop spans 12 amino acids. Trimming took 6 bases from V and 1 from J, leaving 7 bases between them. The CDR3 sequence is CASREPSYEQYF. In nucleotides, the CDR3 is TGTGCCAGCAGGGAGCCTTCCTACGAGCAGTACTTC. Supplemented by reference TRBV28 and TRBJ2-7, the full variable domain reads DVKVTQSSRYLVKRTGEKVFLECVQDMDHENMFWYRQDPGLGLRLIYFSYDVKMKEKGDIPEGYSVSREKKERFSLILESASTNQTSMYLCASREPSYEQYFGPGTRLTVT.

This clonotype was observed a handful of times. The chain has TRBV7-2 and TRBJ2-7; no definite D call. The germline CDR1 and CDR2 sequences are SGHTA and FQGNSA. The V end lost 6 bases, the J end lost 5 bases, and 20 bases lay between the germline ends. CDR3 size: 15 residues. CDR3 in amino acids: CASSQTWAGLNEQYF. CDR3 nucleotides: TGTGCCAGCAGTCAAACTTGGGCCGGGCTGAACGAGCAGTACTTC. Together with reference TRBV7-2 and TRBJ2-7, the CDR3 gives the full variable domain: GAGVSQSPSNKVTEKGKDVELRCDPISGHTALYWYRQSLGQGLEFLIYFQGNSAPDKSGLPSDRFSAERTGGSVSTLTIQRTQQEDSAVYLCASSQTWAGLNEQYFGPGTRLTVT.